This TCR beta chain was documented in a study of T-cell memory formation after mild COVID-19. This clonotype has a handful of counts. Antigen: not known. CDR1 SEHNR and CDR2 FQNEAQ come from the germline V gene (reference sequence). V shed 4 bases and J shed 7 bases, with 17 bases lying between them. The CDR3 consists of 14 residues. Using its own MiXCR run on the 5' RACE reads, TCRdb lists one record per CDR3 protein. Seen here are hundreds of thousands of distinct CDR3 sequences, 15% to 20% observed once, and the top ten hold about 22%. Study-wide results and limits: Confirmation was lacking for SARS-CoV-2 specificity of second-wave clones that peaked on day 37. Shrinking CD4+ clones were chiefly CM and EM; CD8+ ones were chiefly EMRA.

This chain connects TRBV7-9 to TRBJ2-7, with D perhaps TRBD2 (5 bases). The sequence derives from a man between 18 and 29 years old who had mild COVID-19 (a few samples of this study predate the infection). Cell type and time point are not known. Sequenced material: PBMCs or a T cell subset sorted from them (not recorded which). CDR3 sequence reads: CASSSLASPGEQYF. CDR3 DNA sequence: TGTGCCAGCAGCTCGCTCGCTTCCCCGGGGGAGCAGTACTTC.